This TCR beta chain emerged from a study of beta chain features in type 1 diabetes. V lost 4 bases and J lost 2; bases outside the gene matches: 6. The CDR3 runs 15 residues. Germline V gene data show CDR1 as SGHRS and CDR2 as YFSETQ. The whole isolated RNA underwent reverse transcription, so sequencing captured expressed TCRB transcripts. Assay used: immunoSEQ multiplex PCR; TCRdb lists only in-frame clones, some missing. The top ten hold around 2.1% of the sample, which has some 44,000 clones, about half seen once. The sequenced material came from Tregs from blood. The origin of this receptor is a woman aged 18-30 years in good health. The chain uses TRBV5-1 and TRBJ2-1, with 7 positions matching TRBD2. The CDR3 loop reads CASSREGTTYNEQFF. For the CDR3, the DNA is TGCGCCAGCAGCAGAGAAGGGACTACCTACAATGAGCAGTTCTTC. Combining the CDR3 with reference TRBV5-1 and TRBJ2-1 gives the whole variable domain KAGVTQTPRYLIKTRGQQVTLSCSPISGHRSVSWYQQTPGQGLQFLFEYFSETQRNKGNFPGRFSGRQFSNSRSEMNVSTLELGDSALYLCASSREGTTYNEQFFGPGTRLTVL.